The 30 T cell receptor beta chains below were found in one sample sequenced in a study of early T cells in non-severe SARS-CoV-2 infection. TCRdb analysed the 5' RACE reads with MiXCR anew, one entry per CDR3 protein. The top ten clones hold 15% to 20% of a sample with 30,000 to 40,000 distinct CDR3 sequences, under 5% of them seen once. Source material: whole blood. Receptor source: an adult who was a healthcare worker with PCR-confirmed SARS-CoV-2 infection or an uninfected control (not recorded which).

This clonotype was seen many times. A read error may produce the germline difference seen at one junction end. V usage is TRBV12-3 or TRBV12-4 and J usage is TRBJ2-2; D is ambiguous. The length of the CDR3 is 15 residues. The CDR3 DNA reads TGCGCCAGCAGTTTGTTCTTCCCGAACACCGGGGAGCTGTTTTTT. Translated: CASSLFFPNTGELFF.

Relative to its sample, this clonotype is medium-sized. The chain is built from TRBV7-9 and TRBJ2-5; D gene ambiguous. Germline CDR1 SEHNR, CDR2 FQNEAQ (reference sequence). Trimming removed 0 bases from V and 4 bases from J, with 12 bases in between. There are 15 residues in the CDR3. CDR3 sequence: CASSLAPSRGETQYF. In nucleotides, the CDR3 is TGTGCCAGCAGCTTAGCTCCTTCTAGAGGAGAGACCCAGTACTTC.

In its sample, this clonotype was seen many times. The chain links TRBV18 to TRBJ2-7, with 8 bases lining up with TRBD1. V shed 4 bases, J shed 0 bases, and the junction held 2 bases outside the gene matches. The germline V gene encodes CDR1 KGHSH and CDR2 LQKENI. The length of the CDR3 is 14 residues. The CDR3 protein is CASSRDRSSYEQYF. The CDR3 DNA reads TGTGCCAGCTCACGGGACAGGAGCTCCTACGAGCAGTACTTC.

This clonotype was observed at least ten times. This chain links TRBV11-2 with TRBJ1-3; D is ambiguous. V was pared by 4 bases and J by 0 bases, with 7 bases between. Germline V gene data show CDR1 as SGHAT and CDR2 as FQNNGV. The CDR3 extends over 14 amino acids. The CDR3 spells CASSSDYSGNTIYF. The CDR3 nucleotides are TGTGCCAGCAGCTCAGATTACTCTGGAAACACCATATATTTT. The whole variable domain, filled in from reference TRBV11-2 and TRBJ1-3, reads EAGVAQSPRYKIIEKRQSVAFWCNPISGHATLYWYQQILGQGPKLLIQFQNNGVVDDSQLPKDRFSAERLKGVDSTLKIQPAKLEDSAVYLCASSSDYSGNTIYFGEGSWLTVV.

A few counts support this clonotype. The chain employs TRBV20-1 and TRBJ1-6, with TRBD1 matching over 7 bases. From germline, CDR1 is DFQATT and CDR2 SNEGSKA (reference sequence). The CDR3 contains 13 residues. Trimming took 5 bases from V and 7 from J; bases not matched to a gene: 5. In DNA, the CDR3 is TGCAGTGCTTGGCGGGACAGAAATTCACCCCTCCACTTT. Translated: CSAWRDRNSPLHF.

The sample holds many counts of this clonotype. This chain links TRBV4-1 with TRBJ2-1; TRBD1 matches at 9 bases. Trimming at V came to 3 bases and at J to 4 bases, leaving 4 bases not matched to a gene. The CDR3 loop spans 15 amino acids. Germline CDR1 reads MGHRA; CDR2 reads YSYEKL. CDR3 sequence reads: CASSQWTGVYNEQFF. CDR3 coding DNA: TGCGCCAGCAGCCAGTGGACAGGGGTATACAATGAGCAGTTCTTC.

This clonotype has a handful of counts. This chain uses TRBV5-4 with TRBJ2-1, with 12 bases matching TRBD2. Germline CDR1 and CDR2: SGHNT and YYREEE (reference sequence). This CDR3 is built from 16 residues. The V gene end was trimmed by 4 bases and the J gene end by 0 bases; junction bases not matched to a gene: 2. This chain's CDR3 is CASSMTSGSSYNEQFF. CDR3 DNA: TGTGCCAGCAGCATGACTAGCGGGAGCTCCTACAATGAGCAGTTCTTC. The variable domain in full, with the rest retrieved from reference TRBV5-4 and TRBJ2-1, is ETGVTQSPTHLIKTRGQQVTLRCSSQSGHNTVSWYQQALGQGPQFIFQYYREEENGRGNFPPRFSGLQFPNYSSELNVNALELDDSALYLCASSMTSGSSYNEQFFGPGTRLTVL.

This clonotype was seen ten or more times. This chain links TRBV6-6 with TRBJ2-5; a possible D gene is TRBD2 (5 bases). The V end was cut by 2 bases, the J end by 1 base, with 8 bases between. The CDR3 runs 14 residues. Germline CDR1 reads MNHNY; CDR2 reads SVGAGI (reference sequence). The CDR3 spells CASSYGGFQETQYF. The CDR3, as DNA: TGTGCCAGCAGTTACGGAGGATTCCAAGAGACCCAGTACTTC.

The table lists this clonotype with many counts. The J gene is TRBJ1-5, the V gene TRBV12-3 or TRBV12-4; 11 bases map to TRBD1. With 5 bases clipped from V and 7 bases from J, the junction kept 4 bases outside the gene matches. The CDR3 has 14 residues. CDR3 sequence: CASSPGTGGQPQHF. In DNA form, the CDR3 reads TGTGCCAGCAGTCCCGGGACAGGGGGGCAGCCCCAGCATTTT.

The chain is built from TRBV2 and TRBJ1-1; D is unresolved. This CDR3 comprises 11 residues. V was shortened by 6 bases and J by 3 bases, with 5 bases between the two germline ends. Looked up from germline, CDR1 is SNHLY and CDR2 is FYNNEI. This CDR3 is CASSEDTEAFF. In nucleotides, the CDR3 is TGTGCCAGCAGCGAGGACACTGAAGCTTTCTTT.

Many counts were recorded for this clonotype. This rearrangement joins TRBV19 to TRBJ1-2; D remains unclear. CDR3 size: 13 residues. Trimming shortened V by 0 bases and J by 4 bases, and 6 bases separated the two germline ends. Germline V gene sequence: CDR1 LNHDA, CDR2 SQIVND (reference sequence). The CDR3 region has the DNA TGTGCCAGTAGTATAGACCGACTCTATGGCTACACCTTC. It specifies CASSIDRLYGYTF.

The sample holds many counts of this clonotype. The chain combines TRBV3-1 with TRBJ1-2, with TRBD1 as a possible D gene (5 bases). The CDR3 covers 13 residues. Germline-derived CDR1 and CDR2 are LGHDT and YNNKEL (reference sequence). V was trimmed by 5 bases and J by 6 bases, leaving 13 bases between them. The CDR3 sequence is CASSSGTYDGYTF. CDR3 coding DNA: TGTGCCAGCAGCTCCGGGACGTACGATGGCTACACCTTC.

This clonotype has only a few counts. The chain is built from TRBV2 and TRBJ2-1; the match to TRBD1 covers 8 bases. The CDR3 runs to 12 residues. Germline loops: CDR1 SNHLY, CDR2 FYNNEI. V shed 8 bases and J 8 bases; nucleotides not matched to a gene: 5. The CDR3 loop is CASRGQGHEQFF. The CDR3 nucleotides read TGTGCCAGCCGCGGACAGGGACATGAGCAGTTCTTC.

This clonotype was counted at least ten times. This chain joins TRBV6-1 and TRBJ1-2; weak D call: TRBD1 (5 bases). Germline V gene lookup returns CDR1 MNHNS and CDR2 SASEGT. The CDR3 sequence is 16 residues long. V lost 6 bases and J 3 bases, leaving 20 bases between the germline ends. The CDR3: CASRKTGTLKHYGYTF. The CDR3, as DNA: TGTGCCAGCAGGAAAACCGGGACCTTGAAGCACTATGGCTACACCTTC.

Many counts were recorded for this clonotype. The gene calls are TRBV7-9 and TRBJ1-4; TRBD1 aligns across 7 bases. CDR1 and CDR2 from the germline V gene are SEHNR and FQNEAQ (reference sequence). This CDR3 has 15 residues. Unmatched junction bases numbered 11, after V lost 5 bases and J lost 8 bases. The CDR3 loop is CASSPSGTVGEKLFF. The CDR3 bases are TGTGCCAGCAGCCCCTCCGGGACAGTTGGGGAAAAACTGTTTTTT.

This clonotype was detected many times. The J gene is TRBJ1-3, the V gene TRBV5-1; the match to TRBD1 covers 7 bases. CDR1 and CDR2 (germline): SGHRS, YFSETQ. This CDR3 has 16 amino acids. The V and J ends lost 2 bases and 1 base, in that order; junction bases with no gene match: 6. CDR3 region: CASSFGQVVSGNTIYF. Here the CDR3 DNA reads TGCGCCAGCAGCTTCGGACAGGTTGTGTCTGGAAACACCATATATTTT. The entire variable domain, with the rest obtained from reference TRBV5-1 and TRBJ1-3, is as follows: KAGVTQTPRYLIKTRGQQVTLSCSPISGHRSVSWYQQTPGQGLQFLFEYFSETQRNKGNFPGRFSGRQFSNSRSEMNVSTLELGDSALYLCASSFGQVVSGNTIYFGEGSWLTVV.

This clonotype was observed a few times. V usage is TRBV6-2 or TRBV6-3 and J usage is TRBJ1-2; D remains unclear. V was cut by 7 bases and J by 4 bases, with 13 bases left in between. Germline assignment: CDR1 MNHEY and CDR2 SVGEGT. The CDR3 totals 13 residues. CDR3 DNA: TGTGCCAGCAATAACGGGGAGATCTATGGCTACACCTTC. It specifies CASNNGEIYGYTF.

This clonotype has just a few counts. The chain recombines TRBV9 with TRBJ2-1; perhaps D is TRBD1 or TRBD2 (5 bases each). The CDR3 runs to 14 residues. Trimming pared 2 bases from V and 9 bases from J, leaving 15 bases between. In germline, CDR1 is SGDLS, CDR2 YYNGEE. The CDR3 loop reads CASSVDTRYTEQFF. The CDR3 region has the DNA TGTGCCAGCAGCGTGGACACTAGATATACTGAGCAGTTCTTC.

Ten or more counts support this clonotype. The CDR3 DNA follows: TGTGCCAGCAGCCTTTGGGGACACCCTTATAGCAATCAGCCCCAGCATTTT. Protein: CASSLWGHPYSNQPQHF. The chain employs TRBV12-3 or TRBV12-4 and TRBJ1-5; the D gene is possibly TRBD1 (6 bases). This CDR3 is 17 amino acids long. V lost 6 bases and J 0 bases, leaving 18 bases between the germline ends.

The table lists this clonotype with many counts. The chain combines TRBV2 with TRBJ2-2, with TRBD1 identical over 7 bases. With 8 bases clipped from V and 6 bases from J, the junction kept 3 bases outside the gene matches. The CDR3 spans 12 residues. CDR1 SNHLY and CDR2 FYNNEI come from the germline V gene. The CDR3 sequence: CASATGPGELFF. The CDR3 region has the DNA TGTGCCAGCGCGACAGGGCCCGGGGAGCTGTTTTTT.

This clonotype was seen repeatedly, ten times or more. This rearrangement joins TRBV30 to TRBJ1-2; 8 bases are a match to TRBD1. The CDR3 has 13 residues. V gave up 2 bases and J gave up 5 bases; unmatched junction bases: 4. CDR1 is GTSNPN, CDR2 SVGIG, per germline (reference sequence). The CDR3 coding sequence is TGTGCCTGGAGTCCGGACAGGGAGTATGGCTACACCTTC. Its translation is CAWSPDREYGYTF.

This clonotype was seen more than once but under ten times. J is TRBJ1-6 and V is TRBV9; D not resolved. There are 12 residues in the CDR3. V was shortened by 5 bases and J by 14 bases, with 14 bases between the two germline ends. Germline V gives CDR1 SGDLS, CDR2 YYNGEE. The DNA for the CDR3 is TGTGCCAGCAGTGACCAATTGGGGTCCCTCCACTTT. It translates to CASSDQLGSLHF.

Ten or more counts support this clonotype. CDR3 DNA: TGTGCCAGCAGCCAGGGACTAGCGGGGGTAGAGACCCAGTACTTC. Its protein product is CASSQGLAGVETQYF. This chain uses TRBV11-2 with TRBJ2-5, with 14 bases matching TRBD2. The V gene end was trimmed by 5 bases and the J gene end by 4 bases; junction bases not matched to a gene: 3. The CDR3 spans 15 residues. Germline CDR1 reads SGHAT; CDR2 reads FQNNGV.

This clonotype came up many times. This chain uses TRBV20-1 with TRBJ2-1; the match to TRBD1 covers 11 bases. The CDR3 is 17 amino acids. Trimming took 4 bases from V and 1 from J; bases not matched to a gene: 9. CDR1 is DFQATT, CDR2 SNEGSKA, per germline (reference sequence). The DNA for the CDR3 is TGCAGTGCTACGGGACAGGGGGTCCGACGGTCCTACAATGAGCAGTTCTTC. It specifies CSATGQGVRRSYNEQFF.

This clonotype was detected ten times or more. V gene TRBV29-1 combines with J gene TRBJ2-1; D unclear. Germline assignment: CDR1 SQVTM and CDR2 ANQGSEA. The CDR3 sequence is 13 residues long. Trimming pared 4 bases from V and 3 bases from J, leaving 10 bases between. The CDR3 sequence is CSVAGRLYNEQFF. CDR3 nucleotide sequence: TGCAGCGTTGCGGGTAGGCTCTACAATGAGCAGTTCTTC.

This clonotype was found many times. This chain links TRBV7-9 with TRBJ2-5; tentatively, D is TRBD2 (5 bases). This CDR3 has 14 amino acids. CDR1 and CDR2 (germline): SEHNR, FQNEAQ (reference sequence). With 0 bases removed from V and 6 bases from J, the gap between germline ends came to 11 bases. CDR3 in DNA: TGTGCCAGCAGCTTAGCGGAGGTCGTAAAGACCCAGTACTTC. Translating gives CASSLAEVVKTQYF. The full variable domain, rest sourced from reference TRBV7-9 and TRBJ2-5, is DTGVSQNPRHKITKRGQNVTFRCDPISEHNRLYWYRQTLGQGPEFLTYFQNEAQLEKSRLLSDRFSAERPKGSFSTLEIQRTEQGDSAMYLCASSLAEVVKTQYFGPGTRLLVL.

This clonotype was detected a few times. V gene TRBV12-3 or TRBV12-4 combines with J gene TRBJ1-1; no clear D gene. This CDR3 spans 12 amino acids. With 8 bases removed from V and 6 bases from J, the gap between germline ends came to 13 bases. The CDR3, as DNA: TGTGCCAGCTGGGCTCCTACCCCTGAAGCTTTCTTT. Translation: CASWAPTPEAFF.

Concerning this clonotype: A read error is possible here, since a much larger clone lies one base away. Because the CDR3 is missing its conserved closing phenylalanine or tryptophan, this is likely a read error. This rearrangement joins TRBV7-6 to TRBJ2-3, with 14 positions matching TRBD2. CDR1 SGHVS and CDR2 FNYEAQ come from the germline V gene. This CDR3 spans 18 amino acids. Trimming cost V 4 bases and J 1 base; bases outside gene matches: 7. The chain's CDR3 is CASSSGLAGGMGTDTQYL. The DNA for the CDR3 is TGTGCCAGCAGCTCCGGACTAGCGGGGGGCATGGGCACAGATACGCAGTATCTT.

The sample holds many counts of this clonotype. The CDR3 sequence is CASSLAGGRTGELFF. The CDR3 coding sequence is TGTGCCAGCAGCTTAGCGGGGGGACGGACCGGGGAGCTGTTTTTT. The chain is built from TRBV7-3 and TRBJ2-2; TRBD2 matches at 8 bases. The CDR3 totals 15 residues. Germline lookup yields CDR1 SGHTA and CDR2 FQGTGA. V trimming: 2 bases; J trimming: 5 bases; junction bases outside the gene matches: 4.

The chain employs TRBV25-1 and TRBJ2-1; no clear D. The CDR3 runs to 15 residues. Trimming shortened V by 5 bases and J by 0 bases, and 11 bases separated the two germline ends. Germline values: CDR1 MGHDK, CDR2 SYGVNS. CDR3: CASSPGQSSYNEQFF. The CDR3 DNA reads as TGTGCCAGCAGTCCTGGTCAAAGCTCCTACAATGAGCAGTTCTTC.